The subject of this entry is one T cell receptor (beta chain). Its antigen is not identified. In the ViraFEST assay, antigen-specific CD4+ clonotypes were identified by expansion after peptide-pool stimulation. Following culture for about 11 days, CD4+ T cells were isolated. Participants were given two doses of BNT162b2 or mRNA-1273 vaccine. Having tested negative for nucleocapsid antibodies, the vaccine recipients showed no prior SARS-CoV-2 infection. The entry originates in a study of vaccination effects on CD4 cells after COVID-19. Profiling relied on immunoSEQ multiplex PCR, and the TCRdb table lists in-frame clones only, not all of them. The sample yields under 35,000 clones, less than 80% seen once. The CDR3 is made up of 13 amino acids. The V gene lost 5 bases and the J gene lost 4 bases, with 11 bases spanning the gap. CDR1 is MNHEY, CDR2 SVGAGI, per germline.

The chain recombines TRBV6-5 with TRBJ1-1; D is possibly TRBD1 (6 bases). Sequenced here: CD4+ T cells from PBMCs cultured with SARS-CoV-2 spike peptides, sampled after COVID-19 vaccination. This TCR was recovered from a human donor who received a COVID-19 vaccine. CDR3 sequence (DNA): TGTGCCAGCAGTCCCAGGGGAGCCACTGAAGCTTTCTTT. This codes for CASSPRGATEAFF.